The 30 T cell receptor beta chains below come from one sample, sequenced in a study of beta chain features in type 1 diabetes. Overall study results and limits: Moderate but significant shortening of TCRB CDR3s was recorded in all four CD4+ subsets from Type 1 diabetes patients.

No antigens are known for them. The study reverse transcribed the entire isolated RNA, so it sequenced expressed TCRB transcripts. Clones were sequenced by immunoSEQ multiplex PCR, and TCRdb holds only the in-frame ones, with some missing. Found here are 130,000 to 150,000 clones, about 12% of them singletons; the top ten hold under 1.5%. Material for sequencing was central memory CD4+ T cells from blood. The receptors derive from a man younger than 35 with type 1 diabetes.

CDR3 bases: TGCAGTGCAAAGGACACCTATGGCTACACCTTC. It translates to CSAKDTYGYTF. The V call is TRBV20-1, the J call TRBJ1-2, with a weak D call TRBD1 (5 bases). Germline lookup yields CDR1 DFQATT and CDR2 SNEGSKA (reference sequence). The CDR3 sequence is 11 residues long. V dropped 6 bases and J dropped 4 bases, with 9 bases sitting between them.

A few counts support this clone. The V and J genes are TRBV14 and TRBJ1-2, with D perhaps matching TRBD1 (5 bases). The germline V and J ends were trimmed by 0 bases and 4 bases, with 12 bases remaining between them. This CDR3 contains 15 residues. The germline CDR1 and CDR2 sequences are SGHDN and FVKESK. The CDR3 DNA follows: TGTGCCAGCAGCCAAGATGGTACAGGTCGCTATGGCTACACCTTC. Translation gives CASSQDGTGRYGYTF.

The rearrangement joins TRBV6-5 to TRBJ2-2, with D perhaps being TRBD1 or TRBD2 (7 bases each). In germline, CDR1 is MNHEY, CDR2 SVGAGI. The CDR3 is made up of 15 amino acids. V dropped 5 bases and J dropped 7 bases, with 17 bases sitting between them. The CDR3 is CASSAQGGASGELFF. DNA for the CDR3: TGTGCCAGCAGTGCCCAGGGGGGGGCTAGCGGGGAGCTGTTTTTT.

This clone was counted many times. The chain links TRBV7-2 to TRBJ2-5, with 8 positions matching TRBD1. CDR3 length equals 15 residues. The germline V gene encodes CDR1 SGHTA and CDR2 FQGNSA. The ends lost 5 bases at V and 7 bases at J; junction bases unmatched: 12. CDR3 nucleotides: TGTGCCAGCAGCCACAGACAGGGGCTGGATGGGACCCAGTACTTC. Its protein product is CASSHRQGLDGTQYF.

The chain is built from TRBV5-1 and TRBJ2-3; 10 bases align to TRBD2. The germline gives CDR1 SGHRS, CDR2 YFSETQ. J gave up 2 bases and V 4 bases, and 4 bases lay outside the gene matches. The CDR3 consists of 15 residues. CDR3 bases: TGCGCCAGCAGCCCTAGCGGGGGCCACACAGATACGCAGTATTTT. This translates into CASSPSGGHTDTQYF.

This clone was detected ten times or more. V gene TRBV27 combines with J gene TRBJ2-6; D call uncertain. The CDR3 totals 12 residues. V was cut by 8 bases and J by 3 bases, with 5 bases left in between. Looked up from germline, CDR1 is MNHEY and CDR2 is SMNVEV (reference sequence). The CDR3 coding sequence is TGTGCCAGCGGGATTGGGGCCAACGTCCTGACTTTC. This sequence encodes CASGIGANVLTF. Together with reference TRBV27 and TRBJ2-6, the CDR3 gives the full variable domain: EAQVTQNPRYLITVTGKKLTVTCSQNMNHEYMSWYRQDPGLGLRQIYYSMNVEVTDKGDVPEGYKVSRKEKRNFPLILESPSPNQTSLYFCASGIGANVLTFGAGSRLTVL.

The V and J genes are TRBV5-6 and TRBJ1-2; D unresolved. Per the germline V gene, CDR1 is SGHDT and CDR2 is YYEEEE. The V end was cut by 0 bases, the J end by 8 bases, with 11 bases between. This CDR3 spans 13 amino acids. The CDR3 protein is CASSLERLGGYTF. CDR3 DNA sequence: TGTGCCAGCAGCTTGGAACGCCTAGGGGGCTACACCTTC.

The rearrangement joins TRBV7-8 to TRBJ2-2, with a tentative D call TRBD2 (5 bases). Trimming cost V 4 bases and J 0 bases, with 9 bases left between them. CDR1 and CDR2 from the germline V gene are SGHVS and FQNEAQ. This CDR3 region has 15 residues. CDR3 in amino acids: CASSSPLANTGELFF. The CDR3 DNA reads TGTGCCAGCAGCTCACCACTAGCGAACACCGGGGAGCTGTTTTTT.

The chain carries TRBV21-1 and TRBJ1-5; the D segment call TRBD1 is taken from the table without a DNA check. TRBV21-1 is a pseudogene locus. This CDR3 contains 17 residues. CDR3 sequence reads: CASEGDRDRISNRPQHF. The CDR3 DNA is TGTGCCAGCGAAGGGGACCGGGACAGGATCTCCAATCGGCCCCAGCATTTT.

The CDR3 sequence: CASRSPFYEQYF. The CDR3 DNA reads as TGTGCCAGCAGAAGCCCCTTTTACGAGCAGTACTTC. The chain employs TRBV25-1 and TRBJ2-7, with no clear D. Trimming removed 6 bases at V and 4 bases at J, with 10 bases between. CDR3 length: 12 residues. Germline assignment: CDR1 MGHDK and CDR2 SYGVNS.

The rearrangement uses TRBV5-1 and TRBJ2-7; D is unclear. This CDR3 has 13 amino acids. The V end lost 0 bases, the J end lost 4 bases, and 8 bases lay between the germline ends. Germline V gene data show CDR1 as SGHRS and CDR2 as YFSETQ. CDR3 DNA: TGCGCCAGCAGCTTGGAGCCCCAGTACGAGCAGTACTTC. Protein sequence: CASSLEPQYEQYF.

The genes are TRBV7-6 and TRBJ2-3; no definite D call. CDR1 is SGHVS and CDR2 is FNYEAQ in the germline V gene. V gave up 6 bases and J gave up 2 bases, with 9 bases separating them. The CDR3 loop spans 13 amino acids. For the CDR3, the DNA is TGTGCCAGCAGGGGGTACATCACAGATACGCAGTATTTT. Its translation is CASRGYITDTQYF.

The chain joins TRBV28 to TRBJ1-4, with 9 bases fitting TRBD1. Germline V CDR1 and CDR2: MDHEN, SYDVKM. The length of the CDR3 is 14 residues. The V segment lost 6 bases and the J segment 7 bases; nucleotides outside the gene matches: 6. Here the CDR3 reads CASSQTGGGEKLFF. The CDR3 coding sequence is TGTGCCAGCAGCCAGACAGGGGGTGGTGAAAAACTGTTTTTT.

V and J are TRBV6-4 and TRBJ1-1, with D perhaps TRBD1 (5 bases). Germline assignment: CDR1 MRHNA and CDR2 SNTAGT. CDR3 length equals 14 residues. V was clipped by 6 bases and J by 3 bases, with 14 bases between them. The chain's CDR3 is CASSNHGGDTEAFF. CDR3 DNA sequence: TGTGCCAGCAGCAATCACGGAGGGGACACTGAAGCTTTCTTT.

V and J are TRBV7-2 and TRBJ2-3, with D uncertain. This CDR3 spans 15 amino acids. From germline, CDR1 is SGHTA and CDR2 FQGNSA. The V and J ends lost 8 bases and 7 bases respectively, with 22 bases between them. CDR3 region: CASGLGGPLPHTQYF. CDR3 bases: TGTGCCAGCGGGCTTGGCGGACCCTTGCCCCATACGCAGTATTTT.

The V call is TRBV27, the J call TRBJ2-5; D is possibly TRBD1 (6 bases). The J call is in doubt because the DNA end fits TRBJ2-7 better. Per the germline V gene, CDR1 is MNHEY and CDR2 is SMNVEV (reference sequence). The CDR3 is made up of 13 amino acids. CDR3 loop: CASRPQGSYEQYF. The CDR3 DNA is TGTGCCAGCAGGCCACAGGGATCCTACGAGCAGTACTTC.

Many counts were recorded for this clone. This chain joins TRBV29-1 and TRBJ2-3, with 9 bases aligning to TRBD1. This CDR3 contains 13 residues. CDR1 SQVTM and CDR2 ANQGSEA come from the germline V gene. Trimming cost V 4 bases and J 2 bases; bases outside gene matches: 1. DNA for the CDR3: TGCAGCGTTGGGGACAGGGACACAGATACGCAGTATTTT. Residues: CSVGDRDTDTQYF.

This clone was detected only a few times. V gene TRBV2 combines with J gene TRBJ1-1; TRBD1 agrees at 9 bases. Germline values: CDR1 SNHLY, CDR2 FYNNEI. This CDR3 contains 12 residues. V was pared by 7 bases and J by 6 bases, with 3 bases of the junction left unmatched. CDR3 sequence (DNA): TGTGCCAGCAAGGACAGGGGACCTGAAGCTTTCTTT. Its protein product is CASKDRGPEAFF. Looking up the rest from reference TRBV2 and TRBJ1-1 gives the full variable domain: EPEVTQTPSHQVTQMGQEVILRCVPISNHLYFYWYRQILGQKVEFLVSFYNNEISEKSEIFDDQFSVERPDGSNFTLKIRSTKLEDSAMYFCASKDRGPEAFFGQGTRLTVV.

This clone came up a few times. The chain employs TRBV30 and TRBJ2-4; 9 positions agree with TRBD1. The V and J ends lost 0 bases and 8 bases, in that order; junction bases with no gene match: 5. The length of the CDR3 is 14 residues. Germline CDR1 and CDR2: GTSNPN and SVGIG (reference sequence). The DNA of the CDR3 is TGTGCCTGGAGTGTACAGGGGGCGCCGGACATTCAGTACTTC. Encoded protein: CAWSVQGAPDIQYF.

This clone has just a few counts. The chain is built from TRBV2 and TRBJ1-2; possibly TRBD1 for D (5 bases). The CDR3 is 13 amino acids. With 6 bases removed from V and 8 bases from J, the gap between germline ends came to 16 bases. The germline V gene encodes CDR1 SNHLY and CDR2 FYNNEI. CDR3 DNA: TGTGCCAGCAGAGTCGGGACCGCTGGGGGCTACACCTTC. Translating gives CASRVGTAGGYTF.

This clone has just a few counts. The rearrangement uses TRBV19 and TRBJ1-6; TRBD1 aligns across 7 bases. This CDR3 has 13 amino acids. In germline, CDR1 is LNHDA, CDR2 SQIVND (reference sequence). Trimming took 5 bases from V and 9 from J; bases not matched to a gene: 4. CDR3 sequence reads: CASSPQGGSPLHF. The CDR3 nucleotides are TGTGCCAGTAGTCCCCAGGGGGGTTCACCCCTCCACTTT.

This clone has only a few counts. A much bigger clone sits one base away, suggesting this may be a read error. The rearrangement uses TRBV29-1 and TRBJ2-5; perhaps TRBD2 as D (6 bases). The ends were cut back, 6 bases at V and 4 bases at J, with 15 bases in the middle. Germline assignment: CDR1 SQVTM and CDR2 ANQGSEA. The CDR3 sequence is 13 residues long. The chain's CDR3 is CSVRTTGGETQYF. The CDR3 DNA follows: TGCAGCGTGCGGACTACTGGGGGAGAGACCCAGTACTTC.

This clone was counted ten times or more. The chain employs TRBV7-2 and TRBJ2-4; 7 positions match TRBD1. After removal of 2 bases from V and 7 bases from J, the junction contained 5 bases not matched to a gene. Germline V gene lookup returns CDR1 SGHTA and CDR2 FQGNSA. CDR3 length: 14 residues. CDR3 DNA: TGTGCCAGCAGCTTACGACAGGGTTGGAACATTCAGTACTTC. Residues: CASSLRQGWNIQYF.

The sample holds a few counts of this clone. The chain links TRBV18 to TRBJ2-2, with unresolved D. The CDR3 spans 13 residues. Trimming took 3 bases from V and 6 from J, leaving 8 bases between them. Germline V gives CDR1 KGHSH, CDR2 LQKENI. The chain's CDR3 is CASSPPGPGELFF. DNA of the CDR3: TGTGCCAGCTCACCTCCAGGCCCCGGGGAGCTGTTTTTT.

The CDR3 DNA follows: TGTGCCAGCAGTGAAGTCGGGGTAGGGAATCAGCCCCAGCATTTT. It specifies CASSEVGVGNQPQHF. This chain joins TRBV2 and TRBJ1-5; D is unresolved. The CDR3 has 15 residues. Germline-derived CDR1 and CDR2 are SNHLY and FYNNEI. V was clipped by 1 base and J by 4 bases, with 11 bases between them.

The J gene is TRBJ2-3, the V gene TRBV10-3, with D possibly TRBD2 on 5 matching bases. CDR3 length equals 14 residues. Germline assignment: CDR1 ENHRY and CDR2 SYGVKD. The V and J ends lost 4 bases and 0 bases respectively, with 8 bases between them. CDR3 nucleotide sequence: TGTGCCATCAGTGCGGACTCTAGCACAGATACGCAGTATTTT. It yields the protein CAISADSSTDTQYF.

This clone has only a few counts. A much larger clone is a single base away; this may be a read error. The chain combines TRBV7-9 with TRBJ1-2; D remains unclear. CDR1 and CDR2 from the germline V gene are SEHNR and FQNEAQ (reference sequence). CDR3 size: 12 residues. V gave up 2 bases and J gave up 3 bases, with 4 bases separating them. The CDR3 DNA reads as TGTGCCAGCAGCTTACTAGACTATGGCTACACCTTC. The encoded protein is CASSLLDYGYTF.

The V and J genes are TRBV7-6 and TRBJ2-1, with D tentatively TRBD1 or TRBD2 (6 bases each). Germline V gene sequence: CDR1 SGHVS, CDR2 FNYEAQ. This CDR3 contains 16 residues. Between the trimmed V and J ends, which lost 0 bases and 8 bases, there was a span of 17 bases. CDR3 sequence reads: CASSLAHSGGLDEQFF. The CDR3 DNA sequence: TGTGCCAGCAGCTTAGCGCATTCCGGGGGCCTCGATGAGCAGTTCTTC.

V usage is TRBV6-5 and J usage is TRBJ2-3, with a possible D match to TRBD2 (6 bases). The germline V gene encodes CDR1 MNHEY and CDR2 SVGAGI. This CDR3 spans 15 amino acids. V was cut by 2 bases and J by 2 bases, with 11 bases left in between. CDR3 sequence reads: CASSYLAGNTDTQYF. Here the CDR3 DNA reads TGTGCCAGCAGTTACCTGGCGGGGAACACAGATACGCAGTATTTT.

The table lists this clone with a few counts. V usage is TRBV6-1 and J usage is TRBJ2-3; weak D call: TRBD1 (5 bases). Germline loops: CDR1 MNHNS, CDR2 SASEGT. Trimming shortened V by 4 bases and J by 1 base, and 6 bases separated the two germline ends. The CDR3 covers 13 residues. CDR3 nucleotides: TGTGCCAGCAGTGCAGGGCGCACAGATACGCAGTATTTT. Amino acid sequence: CASSAGRTDTQYF.